This T cell receptor (beta chain) was sequenced in a study of shared clonotypes between healthy human individuals. Study results and limitations: An expected dependence of interdonor clonotype sharing on sequencing depth was noted. Rarefaction revealed incomplete sorted-subset sequencing despite large depth.

The CDR3 is made up of 12 amino acids. Trimming pared 1 base from V and 11 bases from J, leaving 9 bases between. Germline CDR1 and CDR2: SGHAT and FQNNGV. In the case of this clone: No antigen is known for it.

Evenly divided among several immunoSEQ plates was the genomic DNA of each subset. Per sorted-subset replicate PCR, input was roughly 200 ng DNA, representing around 28,000 T cell genomes. Some clones are missing from TCRdb's copy, which holds only in-frame ones; the method was immunoSEQ multiplex PCR. There are approximately 110,000 clones in the sample; approximately 70% occur only once, and over 20% lies in the top ten. The V call is TRBV11-2, the J call TRBJ2-1; D is ambiguous. The material sequenced was memory CD8+ T cells sorted from blood. Described subset: CD45RO+ cells pooled with CCR7-negative TemRA cells. This receptor was taken from a woman in her twenties or thirties in good health. The DNA for the CDR3 is TGTGCCAGCAGCTTAGTTCGGTTAAAGCAGTTCTTC. It encodes CASSLVRLKQFF.